The 28 T cell receptor beta chains below all came from one sample that was sequenced in a study of blood T cell repertoires in COVID-19. The data were produced by immunoSEQ multiplex PCR, yet TCRdb's version contains in-frame clones alone and is incomplete. The sample records roughly 240,000 clones, roughly 82% being singletons. Sample: PBMCs or T cells enriched from blood (not recorded which). These receptors were collected from a woman between 50 and 59 years old who had recovered from COVID-19.

The chain combines TRBV20-1 with TRBJ2-3; D might be TRBD2 (6 bases). The CDR3 is made up of 14 amino acids. The V gene's germline CDR1 is DFQATT and CDR2 SNEGSKA (reference sequence). Trimming cost V 3 bases and J 4 bases, with 14 bases left between them. As DNA, the CDR3 is TGCAGTGCTAGTGCGGGATATATCCCAGATACGCAGTATTTT. Translation: CSASAGYIPDTQYF.

The rearrangement uses TRBV6-5 and TRBJ2-7, with 9 bases aligning to TRBD2. Germline CDR1 reads MNHEY; CDR2 reads SVGAGI. V trimming: 6 bases; J trimming: 2 bases; junction bases outside the gene matches: 8. The CDR3 is made up of 15 amino acids. CDR3 loop: CASRPGLAIPYEQYF. The CDR3 DNA reads as TGTGCCAGCAGGCCCGGACTAGCGATTCCCTACGAGCAGTACTTC.

The rearrangement links TRBV12-3 or TRBV12-4 to TRBJ1-1; weak D call: TRBD1 (6 bases). V gave up 6 bases and J gave up 3 bases, with 11 bases separating them. The CDR3 loop spans 13 amino acids. For the CDR3, the DNA is TGTGCCAGCAGCGGACAGCGATACACTGAAGCTTTCTTT. It yields the protein CASSGQRYTEAFF.

This chain uses TRBV5-8 with TRBJ1-1; tentatively, D is TRBD1 (5 bases). CDR3 length: 16 amino acids. From germline, CDR1 is SGHTS and CDR2 YDEGEE. Between the trimmed V and J ends, which lost 2 bases and 1 base, there was a span of 15 bases. The CDR3 nucleotides read TGTGCCAGCAGCTTTTTGGAACAGGTTAAGAACACTGAAGCTTTCTTT. It encodes CASSFLEQVKNTEAFF.

In this sample, this clone turned up a few times. This sequence joins TRBV5-8 and TRBJ2-3; D remains unclear. The CDR3 loop spans 11 amino acids. V lost 3 bases and J 3 bases, leaving 2 bases between the germline ends. In germline, CDR1 is SGHTS, CDR2 YDEGEE. CDR3 in DNA: TGTGCCAGCAGCTCTACAGATACGCAGTATTTT. It encodes CASSSTDTQYF.

V gene TRBV7-9 combines with J gene TRBJ1-2, with TRBD1 matching 12 bases. The ends lost 4 bases at V and 7 bases at J; junction bases unmatched: 10. The CDR3 totals 16 residues. Germline V gene lookup returns CDR1 SEHNR and CDR2 FQNEAQ (reference sequence). CDR3 bases: TGTGCCAGCAGCTGGGGTCCCGGGACAGGGGGCAGTGGCTACACCTTC. It yields the protein CASSWGPGTGGSGYTF.

V is TRBV5-1 and J is TRBJ1-1; TRBD1 aligns across 7 bases. CDR1 and CDR2 (germline): SGHRS, YFSETQ. J lost 1 base, V lost 2 bases, and 5 bases had no gene match. The CDR3 runs to 15 residues. CDR3 region: CASSLPGQSNTEAFF. As DNA, the CDR3 is TGCGCCAGCAGCTTACCGGGACAGTCGAACACTGAAGCTTTCTTT.

The chain links TRBV11-3 to TRBJ2-7; D unresolved. This CDR3 spans 13 amino acids. Per the germline V gene, CDR1 is SGHNT and CDR2 is YENEEA. The V gene lost 2 bases and the J gene lost 2 bases, with 7 bases spanning the gap. CDR3 loop: CASSLFLTYEQYF. The CDR3 bases are TGTGCCAGCAGCTTATTCCTTACCTACGAGCAGTACTTC.

This chain's CDR3 is CASSLVSKIYNEQFF. In nucleotides, the CDR3 is TGTGCCAGCAGCTTAGTTAGCAAAATCTACAATGAGCAGTTCTTC. The chain couples TRBV7-8 to TRBJ2-1; D unresolved. Germline CDR1 reads SGHVS; CDR2 reads FQNEAQ. The CDR3 runs to 15 residues. V dropped 1 base and J dropped 3 bases, with 10 bases sitting between them.

About this clone itself: Other DNA sequences in the sample encode the same CDR3. The chain uses TRBV6-5 and TRBJ1-1; no clear D gene. The CDR3 contains 13 residues. V was shortened by 3 bases and J by 1 base, with 6 bases between the two germline ends. Germline V lookup: CDR1 MNHEY, CDR2 SVGAGI. CDR3 nucleotide sequence: TGTGCCAGCAGTTATGGTAGGAACACTGAAGCTTTCTTT. Translated: CASSYGRNTEAFF.

The rearrangement uses TRBV6-2 or TRBV6-3 and TRBJ2-2; 10 bases map to TRBD2. CDR3 length equals 17 residues. The J segment lost 1 base and the V segment lost 6 bases, leaving 8 bases of the junction unmatched. Germline CDR1 reads MNHEY; CDR2 reads SVGEGT. Written as DNA, the CDR3 is TGTGCCAGCAGCCGGAGCGGGGGGGCCTTGAACACCGGGGAGCTGTTTTTT. Protein: CASSRSGGALNTGELFF.

The chain has TRBV13 and TRBJ2-3, with TRBD2 identical over 7 bases. CDR1 and CDR2 (germline): PRHDT, FYEKMQ (reference sequence). The trim removed 1 base at V and 3 bases at J, leaving 7 bases unmatched. The CDR3 extends over 16 amino acids. The chain's CDR3 is CASSLVWGGRTDTQYF. CDR3 DNA sequence: TGTGCCAGCAGCTTAGTTTGGGGAGGGAGGACAGATACGCAGTATTTT.

V is TRBV5-1 and J is TRBJ1-3, with D unclear. V was cut by 0 bases and J by 0 bases, with 10 bases left in between. This CDR3 is 16 amino acids long. Germline CDR1 is SGHRS and CDR2 is YFSETQ. CDR3 DNA sequence: TGCGCCAGCAGCTTGGGACATTCTTACTCTGGAAACACCATATATTTT. Translating gives CASSLGHSYSGNTIYF. Variable domain in full (rest from reference TRBV5-1 and TRBJ1-3): KAGVTQTPRYLIKTRGQQVTLSCSPISGHRSVSWYQQTPGQGLQFLFEYFSETQRNKGNFPGRFSGRQFSNSRSEMNVSTLELGDSALYLCASSLGHSYSGNTIYFGEGSWLTVV.

The chain recombines TRBV2 with TRBJ2-5; a possible D gene is TRBD1 (7 bases). V lost 6 bases and J lost 7, with 21 bases in between. The length of the CDR3 is 15 residues. Germline V gives CDR1 SNHLY, CDR2 FYNNEI. The CDR3 DNA is TGTGCCAGCAGGGGGGACAGTAACGGGAGAGTGACCCAGTACTTC. This codes for CASRGDSNGRVTQYF.

DNA for the CDR3: TGTGCCAGCAGCTTAGCGAACAGGGCGATCGATTCACCCCTCCACTTT. Protein: CASSLANRAIDSPLHF. This chain uses TRBV7-8 with TRBJ1-6; possibly TRBD1 for D (6 bases). The CDR3 consists of 16 residues. Germline CDR1 SGHVS, CDR2 FQNEAQ. V was shortened by 0 bases and J by 8 bases, with 14 bases between the two germline ends.

The chain carries TRBV6-2 or TRBV6-3 and TRBJ1-5, with D possibly matching TRBD1 (6 bases). This CDR3 has 19 residues. The V gene's germline CDR1 is MNHEY and CDR2 SVGEGT. The germline V and J ends were trimmed by 2 bases and 0 bases, with 20 bases remaining between them. The DNA for the CDR3 is TGTGCCAGCAGTTACCACAGGGAAGGGCCTTTGGTTAGCAATCAGCCCCAGCATTTT. It codes for CASSYHREGPLVSNQPQHF.

The chain employs TRBV2 and TRBJ2-1; the D gene is possibly TRBD1 (5 bases). The CDR3 length is 12 residues. Germline V gene data show CDR1 as SNHLY and CDR2 as FYNNEI. Trimming cost V 5 bases and J 16 bases, with 18 bases left between them. The CDR3 nucleotides read TGTGCCAGCAGTTCTCTAGGCAGGGCGGATTTCTTC. The encoded protein is CASSSLGRADFF.

V and J are TRBV4-3 and TRBJ2-7; 8 bases agree with TRBD1. This CDR3 comprises 17 residues. In germline, CDR1 is LGHNA, CDR2 YSLEER. The junction had 12 bases not matched to a gene; V was cut back by 0 bases and J by 5 bases. The CDR3 DNA reads TGCGCCAGCAGCCAAGATCGAGGGTTGCACAGGGGGAACGAGCAGTACTTC. Amino acid sequence: CASSQDRGLHRGNEQYF.

The chain employs TRBV29-1 and TRBJ1-2; 9 bases line up with TRBD1. The germline V gene encodes CDR1 SQVTM and CDR2 ANQGSEA. Trimming cost V 5 bases and J 10 bases; bases outside gene matches: 5. CDR3 length: 11 residues. CDR3 loop: CSVWTGESYTF. CDR3 DNA sequence: TGCAGCGTTTGGACAGGGGAGTCCTACACCTTC.

The chain uses TRBV4-1 and TRBJ2-1; weak D call: TRBD2 (7 bases). This CDR3 contains 12 residues. Per germline, CDR1 MGHRA and CDR2 YSYEKL. V shed 1 base and J shed 12 bases, with 10 bases lying between them. CDR3 nucleotides: TGCGCCAGCAGCCAAGTAAGGGGGGGGCAGTTCTTC. Amino acid sequence: CASSQVRGGQFF.

The chain recombines TRBV9 with TRBJ1-2; D may be TRBD1 (5 bases). Germline-derived CDR1 and CDR2 are SGDLS and YYNGEE. This CDR3 is 15 amino acids long. V lost 0 bases and J lost 13, with 22 bases in between. The CDR3 coding sequence is TGTGCCAGCAGCGTAGAATTAGGGGCAGGGCCCCCACCCACCTTC. The encoded protein is CASSVELGAGPPPTF.

The chain employs TRBV4-1 and TRBJ1-2; no clear D. V was pared by 0 bases and J by 6 bases, with 11 bases between. Germline-derived CDR1 and CDR2 are MGHRA and YSYEKL. This CDR3 region has 14 residues. The CDR3: CASSQDSSGDGYTF. The CDR3 nucleotides read TGCGCCAGCAGCCAAGATTCATCGGGTGATGGCTACACCTTC.

The V gene is TRBV2, the J gene TRBJ1-4; TRBD1 matches at 7 bases. Trimming cost V 7 bases and J 2 bases; bases outside gene matches: 10. The germline V gene has CDR1 SNHLY and CDR2 FYNNEI. There are 16 residues in the CDR3. This CDR3 reads CASTLGQAPTNEKLFF. The DNA for the CDR3 is TGTGCCAGCACACTAGGACAGGCTCCGACTAATGAAAAACTGTTTTTT.

V and J are TRBV27 and TRBJ2-1, with 7 bases aligning to TRBD2. The ends lost 1 base at V and 9 bases at J; junction bases unmatched: 6. Germline CDR1 reads MNHEY; CDR2 reads SMNVEV (reference sequence). The CDR3 extends over 14 amino acids. In DNA form, the CDR3 reads TGTGCCAGCAGTTTATGGCGGGGGATGGGTGAGCAGTTCTTC. Translation: CASSLWRGMGEQFF.

This clone showed up just once. The gene calls are TRBV6-2 or TRBV6-3 and TRBJ2-2; 12 bases align to TRBD1. The CDR3 sequence is 16 residues long. V lost 5 bases to trimming and J lost 6 bases; unmatched junction nucleotides: 7. Per the germline V gene, CDR1 is MNHEY and CDR2 is SVGEGT. CDR3 region: CASSPQGQGAAGELFF. CDR3 DNA: TGTGCCAGCAGTCCCCAGGGACAGGGGGCGGCCGGGGAGCTGTTTTTT.

The J gene is TRBJ1-1, the V gene TRBV7-9; D unresolved. Germline CDR1 reads SEHNR; CDR2 reads FQNEAQ (reference sequence). V lost 5 bases and J 1 base, leaving 20 bases between the germline ends. The CDR3 sequence is 17 residues long. The CDR3 protein is CASSRLTHRDGNTEAFF. The CDR3 nucleotides read TGTGCCAGCAGCCGCCTGACACATAGAGATGGGAACACTGAAGCTTTCTTT.

This CDR3 reads CASSQNTGELFF. CDR3 DNA sequence: TGTGCCAGCAGCCAGAACACCGGGGAGCTGTTTTTT. The chain uses TRBV11-3 and TRBJ2-2, with D uncertain. The CDR3 totals 12 residues. Trimming took 5 bases from V and 1 from J, leaving 2 bases between them. CDR1 SGHNT and CDR2 YENEEA come from the germline V gene.

The V gene is TRBV5-1, the J gene TRBJ1-1; 12 bases are a match to TRBD1. Germline V gives CDR1 SGHRS, CDR2 YFSETQ. The CDR3 spans 16 residues. V trimming: 5 bases; J trimming: 4 bases; junction bases outside the gene matches: 9. CDR3 residues: CASSPGTGGVGTEAFF. For the CDR3, the DNA is TGCGCCAGCAGTCCCGGGACAGGGGGCGTCGGCACTGAAGCTTTCTTT.